One and the same sample provided the 10 T cell receptor beta chains below, sequenced in a study of tumor-infiltrating lymphocytes in primary liver carcinoma. From around 500 ng of total RNA, TCR beta-specific cDNA was reverse-transcribed using a constant-region primer. Amplification in three nested multiplex PCR rounds with slightly modified ARM-PCR gave rise to TCR beta libraries. For approximately 11 cycles apiece, the opening two PCR rounds ran with TRBV1-TRBV30 forward primers and a C-beta reverse primer. TCRdb passed the multiplex PCR reads through MiXCR, listing each CDR3 protein once. Seen here are approximately 120,000 distinct CDR3 sequences, 60% to 80% observed once, and the top ten hold approximately 8.9%. It was from approximately 20-30 mg of unsorted bulk tissue that RNA and DNA were co-extracted. Sequences were obtained from liver tumor tissue from sampling region 3. Described subset: tumor region T3, left-lateral pole. These receptors were taken from a woman aged 60-75 years with primary liver carcinoma and hepatitis B virus infection.

For this clonotype: This clone may be a read error of a much larger clone one base away. The chain carries TRBV5-1 and TRBJ2-1; D gene ambiguous. Germline loops: CDR1 SGHRS, CDR2 YFSETQ. The CDR3 spans 11 residues. The CDR3 DNA is TGCGCCAACAGCCGACACAATGAGCAGTTCTTC. Translated: CANSRHNEQFF.

Notes on this clonotype: A read error is likely, as this CDR3 ends without the conserved phenylalanine or tryptophan. The chain combines TRBV12-5 with TRBJ2-2, with 11 bases lining up with TRBD1. Germline lookup yields CDR1 LGHNT and CDR2 FRNRAP. V was pared by 9 bases and J by 4 bases, with 19 bases of the junction left unmatched. The CDR3 covers 19 residues. For the CDR3, the DNA is TGTGCTAGCTGTTTACCACCCATTGGGGGGACAGGGGGCACCGGGGAGCTGTTTCTT. Residues: CASCLPPIGGTGGTGELFL.

About this clonotype itself: Germline is not matched at one junction end, which may reflect a read error. The chain has TRBV10-2 and TRBJ2-1; D gene uncertain. This CDR3 contains 14 residues. Germline CDR1 and CDR2: WSHSY and SAAADI. CDR3 in amino acids: CASTAPIQSNEQFF. CDR3 DNA sequence: TGTGCCAGCACGGCTCCCATACAGAGCAATGAGCAGTTCTTC.

The chain carries TRBV29-1 and TRBJ2-7; D gene unclear. The V end lost 6 bases, the J end lost 2 bases, and 17 bases lay between the germline ends. This CDR3 is built from 14 residues. From germline, CDR1 is SQVTM and CDR2 ANQGSEA. The CDR3 DNA reads as TGCAGCGTCGATTCCGGTAATGCTCCCTACGAGCAGTACTTC. Translation gives CSVDSGNAPYEQYF.

V and J are TRBV28 and TRBJ1-5, with 10 bases identical to TRBD1. V lost 6 bases and J lost 4; bases outside the gene matches: 12. Per the germline V gene, CDR1 is MDHEN and CDR2 is SYDVKM. The CDR3 sequence is 17 residues long. The CDR3 loop reads CASSSDRGQVWNQPQHF. The CDR3 nucleotides read TGTGCCAGCAGCAGTGACAGGGGGCAAGTGTGGAATCAGCCCCAGCATTTT.

This clonotype was seen at least ten times. The chain is built from TRBV12-3 or TRBV12-4 and TRBJ2-7, with 7 positions matching TRBD2. The CDR3 extends over 18 amino acids. The trim removed 5 bases at V and 2 bases at J, leaving 18 bases unmatched. The CDR3 region is CASSVGAGRQRGAYEQYF. The CDR3 region has the DNA TGTGCCAGCAGTGTAGGGGCTGGGAGGCAACGGGGGGCCTACGAGCAGTACTTC.

The chain joins TRBV11-2 to TRBJ2-7; no firm D call. Germline CDR1 and CDR2: SGHAT and FQNNGV. CDR3 length: 14 residues. Trimming stripped 4 bases from V and 10 bases from J, with 20 bases between. The CDR3 reads CASSSRTEPYGQYF. CDR3 in DNA: TGTGCCAGCAGCTCGCGGACGGAGCCCTACGGCCAGTACTTC.

This clonotype has more than one count but fewer than ten. A single base separates this from a much larger clone, so it may be a read error. This chain uses TRBV6-5 with TRBJ1-5, with D possibly being TRBD1 (5 bases). The CDR3 extends over 15 amino acids. Trimming left V 2 bases short and J 2 bases short, with 10 bases between. CDR1 MNHEY and CDR2 SVGAGI come from the germline V gene. The chain's CDR3 is CASSYNQGGNQPQHF. CDR3 sequence (DNA): TGTGCCAGCAGTTACAATCAGGGAGGCAATCAGCCCCAGCATTTT.

V usage is TRBV28 and J usage is TRBJ1-2, with a possible D match to TRBD1 (6 bases). Trimming left V 6 bases short and J 0 bases short, with 14 bases between. The CDR3 has 15 amino acids. From germline, CDR1 is MDHEN and CDR2 SYDVKM. In nucleotides, the CDR3 is TGTGCCAGCAGGGTGGACAGTCCCACTAACTATGGCTACACCTTC. Amino acids: CASRVDSPTNYGYTF.

Notes on this clonotype: This could be a read error, since a much larger clone is one nucleotide away. The rearrangement joins TRBV28 to TRBJ1-2; D not resolved. Per germline, CDR1 MDHEN and CDR2 SYDVKM. CDR3 length: 14 residues. The CDR3 here is CANSSPLVAYGYTF. The CDR3 DNA follows: TGTGCCAACAGTTCCCCCCTCGTGGCCTATGGCTACACCTTC.